The 11 T cell receptor beta chains in this list originate from one sample, sequenced in a study of memory CD4+ T cells and cytomegalovirus serostatus. The sort gate was single viable CD3+CD4+CD8-CD45RO+ cells for memory CD4+ T cells. Clones were sequenced by immunoSEQ multiplex PCR, and TCRdb holds only the in-frame ones, with some missing. Here the sample spans 40,000 to 55,000 clones, about 80% being singletons. The sample consisted of memory CD4+ T cells from blood. These receptors were taken from an adult in good health and CMV-seropositive.

This chain links TRBV28 with TRBJ1-5, with TRBD1 matching 7 bases. Germline CDR1 and CDR2: MDHEN and SYDVKM. The ends lost 8 bases at V and 1 base at J; junction bases unmatched: 11. The CDR3 has 16 residues. DNA for the CDR3: TGTGCCAGCGCCTCCGGGCAGGGGGTAAGCAATCAGCCCCAGCATTTT. It specifies CASASGQGVSNQPQHF.

V is TRBV7-3 and J is TRBJ2-2; the match to TRBD2 covers 11 bases. The CDR3 loop spans 15 amino acids. Germline lookup yields CDR1 SGHTA and CDR2 FQGTGA. V dropped 5 bases and J dropped 4; count of bases not matched to a gene: 3. The CDR3 here is CASSLSGRATGELFF. DNA of the CDR3: TGTGCCAGCAGCCTTAGCGGGAGGGCCACCGGGGAGCTGTTTTTT.

The chain employs TRBV18 and TRBJ2-7; 12 bases are shared with TRBD2. The junction had 1 base not matched to a gene; V was cut back by 1 base and J by 3 bases. From germline, CDR1 is KGHSH and CDR2 LQKENI. This CDR3 spans 15 amino acids. This chain's CDR3 is CASSPRTSGIYEQYF. CDR3 DNA: TGTGCCAGCTCACCACGGACTAGCGGGATCTACGAGCAGTACTTC.

On this clone itself: The identical CDR3 is also encoded by other nucleotide sequences in the sample. The chain recombines TRBV7-2 with TRBJ1-2; possible D gene TRBD1, 5 bases. Germline V gene sequence: CDR1 SGHTA, CDR2 FQGNSA. Trimming removed 1 base from V and 4 bases from J, with 10 bases in between. CDR3 length: 14 residues. This CDR3 is CASSLELGGYGYTF. For the CDR3, the DNA is TGTGCCAGCAGCTTAGAATTGGGGGGCTATGGCTACACCTTC.

This chain uses TRBV5-1 with TRBJ2-1; 9 positions agree with TRBD2. The CDR3 length is 15 residues. Germline V gene data show CDR1 as SGHRS and CDR2 as YFSETQ. V gave up 1 base and J gave up 7 bases; unmatched junction bases: 6. Here the CDR3 DNA reads TGCGCCAGCAGCTTGAGCGGGAGGTTAAATAATGAGCAGTTCTTC. The encoded protein is CASSLSGRLNNEQFF.

V gene TRBV11-3 combines with J gene TRBJ2-1, with D perhaps matching TRBD1 or TRBD2 (5 bases each). Per the germline V gene, CDR1 is SGHNT and CDR2 is YENEEA. The length of the CDR3 is 15 residues. Trimming stripped 4 bases from V and 8 bases from J, with 18 bases between. The CDR3 protein is CASSSGTSPSHEQFF. The CDR3, as DNA: TGTGCCAGCAGCTCCGGGACCTCCCCCAGCCATGAGCAGTTCTTC.

The chain is built from TRBV27 and TRBJ1-3; the D gene is possibly TRBD1 (5 bases). Trimming took off 5 bases at V and 0 bases at J, with 8 bases between the two ends. CDR1 is MNHEY and CDR2 is SMNVEV in the germline V gene (reference sequence). This CDR3 spans 14 amino acids. CDR3 DNA: TGTGCCAGCAGTCAGGGCGTCTCTGGAAACACCATATATTTT. Its protein is CASSQGVSGNTIYF.

The chain links TRBV5-1 to TRBJ2-7, with D perhaps given as TRBD1 or TRBD2 (5 bases each). The CDR3 runs 16 residues. Germline V CDR1 and CDR2: SGHRS, YFSETQ. V lost 4 bases and J lost 5, with 22 bases in between. The CDR3 loop is CASSPFLRDGLHEQYF. DNA of the CDR3: TGCGCCAGCAGCCCGTTTCTAAGGGACGGGCTCCACGAGCAGTACTTC.

V usage is TRBV7-3 and J usage is TRBJ2-1, with 7 bases lining up with TRBD2. This CDR3 has 16 residues. CDR1 and CDR2 (germline): SGHTA, FQGTGA. The V and J ends lost 1 base and 5 bases, in that order; junction bases with no gene match: 8. CDR3 sequence: CASSLKGGAGHNEQFF. The CDR3 nucleotides read TGTGCCAGCAGCTTAAAGGGAGGGGCGGGACACAATGAGCAGTTCTTC.

The J gene is TRBJ2-3, the V gene TRBV5-1; TRBD1 matches at 7 bases. The germline gives CDR1 SGHRS, CDR2 YFSETQ. This CDR3 region has 15 residues. Losses at the gene ends were 0 bases for V and 1 base for J; bases not matched to a gene: 2. The CDR3 DNA is TGCGCCAGCAGCTTGGAAACAGGGGGCACAGATACGCAGTATTTT. It is translated as CASSLETGGTDTQYF.

This clone turned up a few times. This sequence joins TRBV18 and TRBJ1-1, with 7 bases lining up with TRBD1. Germline CDR1 and CDR2: KGHSH and LQKENI. CDR3 length: 16 residues. Trimming took 3 bases from V and 1 from J; bases not matched to a gene: 8. CDR3 DNA sequence: TGTGCCAGCTCACCCGTTAGGACAGGATCGAACACTGAAGCTTTCTTT. Encoded protein: CASSPVRTGSNTEAFF.